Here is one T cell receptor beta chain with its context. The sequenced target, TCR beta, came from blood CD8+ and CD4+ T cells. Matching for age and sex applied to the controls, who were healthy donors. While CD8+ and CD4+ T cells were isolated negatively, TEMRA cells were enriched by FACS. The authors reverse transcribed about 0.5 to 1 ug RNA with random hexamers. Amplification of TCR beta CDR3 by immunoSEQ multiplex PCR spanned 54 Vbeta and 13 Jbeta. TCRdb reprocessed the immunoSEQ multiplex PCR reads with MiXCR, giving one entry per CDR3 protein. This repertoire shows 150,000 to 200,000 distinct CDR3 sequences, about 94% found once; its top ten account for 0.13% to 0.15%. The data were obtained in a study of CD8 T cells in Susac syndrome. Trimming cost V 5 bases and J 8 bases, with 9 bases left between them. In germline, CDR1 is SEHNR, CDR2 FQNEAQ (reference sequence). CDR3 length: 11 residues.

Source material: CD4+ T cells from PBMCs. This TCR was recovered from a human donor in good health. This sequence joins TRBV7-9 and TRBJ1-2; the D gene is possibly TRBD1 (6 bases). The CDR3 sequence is CASSQGFGYTF. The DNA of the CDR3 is TGTGCCAGCAGCCAGGGGTTCGGCTACACCTTC.